This TCR beta chain was captured by sequencing in a study of shared clonotypes between healthy human individuals. Germline CDR1 and CDR2: MDHEN and SYDVKM. The CDR3 is 16 residues long. V was clipped by 7 bases and J by 6 bases, with 19 bases between them. Overall study findings and caveats: The expectation was that sequencing depth would affect clonotype sharing among donors. Collection of samples was limited to blood; tissue repertoires likely differ.

As defined, naive CD8 cells were CD45RO-negative and positively selected for CCR7, with terminally differentiated effector memory CD45RA+ cells excluded. In its sample, this clone was seen a few times. Antigen specificity is unknown. In the source study's methods: Junction-only sequences without quality scores were provided by ImmunoSEQ, so filtering was different. Sequencing used immunoSEQ multiplex PCR; TCRdb keeps in-frame clones, though not all of them. V and J calls and clone size follow that table, whereas D and trimming were derived from the DNA. The data hold some 2,000,000 clones, with less than 95% observed a single time.

The chain recombines TRBV28 with TRBJ1-6; D unresolved. This clonotype was obtained from a man aged 18 to 29 in good health. Sequencing was done on a sample of naive CD8+ T cells sorted from blood. The CDR3 bases are TGTGCCAGCACCCAATTGAGGGCAGGCGGTAATTCACCCCTCCACTTT. It translates to CASTQLRAGGNSPLHF.